This is a list of T cell receptor beta chains from one sample in a study of T cell responses to AZD1222 COVID-19 vaccine. Only in-frame clones appear in the TCRdb table, and some are missing; sequencing was by immunoSEQ multiplex PCR. The repertoire has roughly 100,000 clones, over 80% of them found once; the top ten carry 20%. Sequenced material: peripheral blood, taken on day 0 of AZD1222 vaccination. These TCRs come from an adult in good health. The CDR3 runs from the conserved cysteine through the conserved F or W. The D gene is left open where the match is weak. The size of a clone is reported for some rows only, either as once, few or many, or as a class for expanded clones.

size	D	V	J	CDR3	DNA
-	-	TRBV12-5	TRBJ1-1	CASGAQGGGTEAFF	TGTGCTAGTGGTGCACAGGGAGGGGGCACTGAAGCTTTCTTT
-	-	TRBV9	TRBJ1-4	CASSVSPEGVELFF	TGTGCCAGCAGCGTAAGCCCCGAGGGAGTGGAACTGTTTTTT
-	-	TRBV12-3/TRBV12-4	TRBJ1-1	CASSVIEYTEAFF	TGTGCCAGCAGCGTAATAGAGTACACTGAAGCTTTCTTT
-	TRBD1	TRBV28	TRBJ2-7	CASSPPGQGAYEQYF	TGTGCCAGCAGTCCACCGGGACAGGGGGCCTACGAGCAGTACTTC
-	-	TRBV4-2	TRBJ2-7	CASTSGSGLAYF	TGTGCCTCCACAAGCGGTAGCGGACTTGCATACTTC
-	-	TRBV7-8	TRBJ1-2	CASSFFSNYGYTF	TGTGCCAGCAGCTTCTTCAGTAACTATGGCTACACCTTC
-	-	TRBV5-8	TRBJ1-5	CASSSWTTEDQPQHF	TGTGCCAGCAGCTCTTGGACGACAGAAGATCAGCCCCAGCATTTT
-	-	TRBV6-5	TRBJ1-5	CASRPKTGLNQPQHF	TGTGCCAGCAGACCCAAGACAGGACTCAATCAGCCCCAGCATTTT
-	-	TRBV30	TRBJ2-2	CAWGRNGNTGELFF	TGTGCCTGGGGCAGAAATGGGAACACCGGGGAGCTGTTTTTT
-	-	TRBV5-1	TRBJ1-1	CASSFSGEEAFF	TGCGCCAGCAGCTTTAGCGGCGAAGAAGCTTTCTTT
-	TRBD1	TRBV25-1	TRBJ1-2	CASSPQGGAGYGYTF	TGTGCCAGCAGTCCTCAGGGGGGCGCGGGGTATGGCTACACCTTC
-	TRBD1	TRBV19	TRBJ1-1	CASSPGGGATSVAFF	TGTGCCAGTAGTCCTGGAGGGGGCGCCACCTCTGTGGCTTTCTTT
-	-	TRBV9	TRBJ1-6	CASSNTGMSNSPLHF	TGTGCCAGCAGCAACACAGGGATGTCTAATTCACCCCTCCACTTT
-	TRBD1	TRBV7-9	TRBJ2-5	CASTELQGALETQYF	TGTGCCAGCACCGAATTACAGGGGGCGCTTGAGACCCAGTACTTC
-	-	TRBV7-2	TRBJ1-1	CASSLARGSNTEAFF	TGTGCCAGCAGCTTAGCCCGGGGGTCGAACACTGAAGCTTTCTTT
-	-	TRBV7-9	TRBJ1-5	CASSLGNQPQHF	TGTGCCAGCAGCTTGGGGAATCAGCCCCAGCATTTT
-	-	TRBV10-3	TRBJ1-1	CAICDTVMNTEAFF	TGTGCCATCTGTGATACTGTAATGAACACTGAAGCTTTCTTT
-	-	TRBV12-3/TRBV12-4	TRBJ2-7	CASSRTYEQYF	TGTGCCAGCAGTCGGACCTACGAGCAGTACTTC
once	-	TRBV6-2/TRBV6-3	TRBJ2-7	CASSYSSRSYEQYF	TGTGCCAGCAGTTACTCGAGCAGATCCTACGAGCAGTACTTC
once	-	TRBV28	TRBJ1-1	CASSFYSGDTEAFF	TGTGCCAGCAGTTTTTACTCGGGGGATACTGAAGCTTTCTTT
-	-	TRBV6-6	TRBJ1-1	CASTNVGRSNTEAFF	TGTGCCAGCACGAACGTAGGGAGATCGAACACTGAAGCTTTCTTT
once	-	TRBV4-1	TRBJ1-5	CASSQGSTAIYSNQPQHF	TGCGCCAGCAGCCAAGGATCTACAGCAATATACAGCAATCAGCCCCAGCATTTT
-	-	TRBV10-3	TRBJ1-2	CAISPSGGTYGYTF	TGTGCCATCAGCCCGAGCGGGGGTACCTATGGCTACACCTTC
-	-	TRBV7-2	TRBJ1-6	CASSRRSNSPLHF	TGTGCCAGCAGCCGGAGAAGTAATTCACCCCTCCACTTT
-	-	TRBV14	TRBJ1-1	CASSLWGENTEAFF	TGTGCCAGCAGCCTCTGGGGGGAAAACACTGAAGCTTTCTTT
-	TRBD1	TRBV24-1	TRBJ1-1	CATLGQMNTEAFF	TGTGCCACTCTGGGACAGATGAACACTGAAGCTTTCTTT
-	TRBD1	TRBV7-8	TRBJ1-6	CASSPRTGDNSPLHF	TGTGCCAGCAGCCCCCGGACAGGGGACAATTCACCCCTCCACTTT
-	-	TRBV5-5	TRBJ1-1	CASSLQGRGTEAFF	TGTGCCAGCAGCTTGCAGGGCCGGGGCACTGAAGCTTTCTTT
-	-	TRBV24-1	TRBJ2-3	CATSDGVPTDTQYF	TGTGCCACCAGTGATGGGGTCCCCACAGATACGCAGTATTTT
few	-	TRBV5-1	TRBJ1-2	CASTSKQGYGYTF	TGCGCCAGCACGTCGAAACAGGGTTATGGCTACACCTTC
-	TRBD1	TRBV15	TRBJ1-2	CATGAQGAIGGYTF	TGTGCCACCGGCGCGCAGGGGGCGATAGGTGGCTACACCTTC
-	-	TRBV7-2	TRBJ2-2	CASSLDPGRRTGELFF	TGTGCCAGCAGCTTAGATCCCGGGCGGCGGACCGGGGAGCTGTTTTTT
-	-	TRBV7-2	TRBJ1-2	CASSLNGAYGYTF	TGTGCCAGCAGCTTAAATGGGGCCTATGGCTACACCTTC
-	-	TRBV4-3	TRBJ1-1	CASSQVRGGEAFF	TGCGCCAGCAGCCAAGTCAGGGGTGGTGAAGCTTTCTTT
-	-	TRBV19	TRBJ2-2	CASSWAGAGELFF	TGTGCCAGTAGTTGGGCGGGTGCCGGGGAGCTGTTTTTT
once	-	TRBV14	TRBJ1-4	CASSQGQGRMEKLFF	TGTGCCAGCAGCCAAGGTCAGGGGAGGATGGAAAAACTGTTTTTT
-	-	TRBV30	TRBJ1-4	CAWSVGGYEKLFF	TGTGCCTGGAGTGTGGGGGGGTACGAAAAACTGTTTTTT
-	-	TRBV6-2/TRBV6-3	TRBJ1-1	CASSYGGGAFF	TGTGCCAGCAGTTACGGAGGAGGAGCTTTCTTT
-	-	TRBV10-2	TRBJ2-1	CASEGWDRADPYNEQFF	TGCGCCAGCGAGGGCTGGGATAGGGCAGATCCCTACAATGAGCAGTTCTTC
-	-	TRBV9	TRBJ1-2	CASSVDPSAVYGYTF	TGTGCCAGCAGCGTGGACCCGTCTGCCGTTTATGGCTACACCTTC
-	-	TRBV18	TRBJ1-4	CASSTYGEKLFF	TGTGCCAGCTCAACTTACGGGGAAAAACTGTTTTTT
-	-	TRBV4-3	TRBJ2-7	CASSQDSVPPYEQYF	TGCGCCAGCAGCCAAGATTCGGTACCTCCCTACGAGCAGTACTTC
-	TRBD2	TRBV6-5	TRBJ2-7	CASRLAGGYEQYF	TGTGCCAGCAGACTAGCGGGAGGTTACGAGCAGTACTTC
once	-	TRBV5-1	TRBJ1-1	CASSLLGADTEAFF	TGCGCCAGCAGCTTGTTGGGGGCGGACACTGAAGCTTTCTTT
-	-	TRBV13	TRBJ2-7	CASSLGPGTGEQYF	TGTGCCAGCAGCCTTGGACCAGGGACTGGGGAGCAGTACTTC
-	-	TRBV14	TRBJ2-5	CASSQEGNAGLKTQYF	TGTGCCAGCAGCCAAGAAGGGAATGCGGGGTTGAAGACCCAGTACTTC
-	-	TRBV27	TRBJ1-6	CASTGYINSPLHF	TGTGCCAGTACGGGATACATTAATTCACCCCTCCACTTT
-	TRBD1	TRBV5-1	TRBJ2-5	CASNTGQGNDRETQYF	TGCGCCAGCAATACTGGACAGGGGAATGATCGAGAGACCCAGTACTTC
-	-	TRBV6-5	TRBJ2-7	CASWPGGLNIEQYF	TGTGCCAGCTGGCCTGGGGGATTGAATATAGAGCAGTACTTC
-	TRBD1	TRBV11-1	TRBJ1-1	CASSFRQGMNTEAFF	TGTGCCAGCAGCTTTAGACAGGGCATGAACACTGAAGCTTTCTTT
few	-	TRBV4-2	TRBJ1-6	CASSQDLAAWTYNSPLHF	TGTGCCAGCAGCCAAGATCTCGCAGCGTGGACCTATAATTCACCCCTCCACTTT
-	-	TRBV9	TRBJ1-2	CASSAGAYGYTF	TGTGCCAGCAGCGCAGGGGCCTATGGCTACACCTTC
-	TRBD1	TRBV28	TRBJ2-7	CASRPQARGSYEQYF	TGTGCCAGCAGGCCTCAGGCCAGGGGGTCCTACGAGCAGTACTTC
once	-	TRBV7-8	TRBJ2-7	CASSLPKADEQYF	TGTGCCAGCAGCTTACCTAAAGCGGACGAGCAGTACTTC
-	-	TRBV12-3/TRBV12-4	TRBJ1-1	CASSFGQIEAFF	TGTGCCAGCAGTTTCGGGCAGATTGAAGCTTTCTTT
once	TRBD1	TRBV9	TRBJ2-7	CASSLLTGGGEQYF	TGTGCCAGCAGCCTCCTAACAGGGGGCGGCGAGCAGTACTTC
-	TRBD1	TRBV18	TRBJ1-5	CASSPPGQARGTQHF	TGTGCCAGCTCACCACCGGGACAGGCTCGGGGGACCCAGCATTTT
-	TRBD1	TRBV28	TRBJ2-2	CASSLLAGTGNTGELFF	TGTGCCAGCAGTTTATTGGCCGGGACAGGTAACACCGGGGAGCTGTTTTTT
-	-	TRBV19	TRBJ2-1	CASSVGGSSYNEQFF	TGTGCCAGTAGTGTCGGGGGCAGCTCCTACAATGAGCAGTTCTTC
-	-	TRBV18	TRBJ1-1	CASSTPGGGRNTEAFF	TGTGCCAGCTCAACCCCTGGCGGGGGGAGGAACACTGAAGCTTTCTTT